These 10 T cell receptor beta chains originate from one sample sequenced in a study of T cell responses to AZD1222 COVID-19 vaccine. Some clones are missing from TCRdb's copy, which holds only in-frame ones; the method was immunoSEQ multiplex PCR. The sample has approximately 140,000 clones, about 90% seen once. Sample: peripheral blood, taken 28 days after the second AZD1222 dose. Every receptor here comes from an adult who received the AZD1222 COVID-19 vaccine.

J is TRBJ2-2 and V is TRBV6-5; D is unresolved. Per the germline V gene, CDR1 is MNHEY and CDR2 is SVGAGI. The CDR3 runs 14 residues. V gave up 0 bases and J gave up 7 bases, with 9 bases separating them. Here the CDR3 reads CASSYSKGGGELFF. The CDR3 coding sequence is TGTGCCAGCAGTTACTCGAAAGGTGGCGGGGAGCTGTTTTTT.

This rearrangement joins TRBV19 to TRBJ2-2; 8 bases fit TRBD1. The CDR3 length is 13 residues. J was trimmed by 5 bases and V by 5 bases; bases with no gene match: 1. Germline V gene lookup returns CDR1 LNHDA and CDR2 SQIVND (reference sequence). The CDR3 nucleotides are TGTGCCAGTAGTCACAGGGGGACCGGGGAGCTGTTTTTT. Amino acids: CASSHRGTGELFF.

The V call is TRBV10-3, the J call TRBJ2-3; unclear D gene. With 7 bases removed from V and 3 bases from J, the gap between germline ends came to 11 bases. CDR3 length: 13 residues. Germline V gene lookup returns CDR1 ENHRY and CDR2 SYGVKD. CDR3 nucleotide sequence: TGTGCCATCACCTCTGGGTTGACAGATACGCAGTATTTT. It specifies CAITSGLTDTQYF.

The genes are TRBV19 and TRBJ2-1; tentatively, D is TRBD1 (5 bases). This CDR3 is 15 amino acids long. V lost 9 bases, J lost 0 bases, and 15 bases lay in between. The germline gives CDR1 LNHDA, CDR2 SQIVND (reference sequence). CDR3 bases: TGTGCCAGCGCCCTAACAGGCTTCTCCTACAATGAGCAGTTCTTC. Translated, it gives CASALTGFSYNEQFF.

J is TRBJ1-1 and V is TRBV19; 8 positions match TRBD1. Trimming took 6 bases from V and 1 from J; bases not matched to a gene: 4. Germline V gives CDR1 LNHDA, CDR2 SQIVND (reference sequence). The CDR3 length is 14 residues. Here the CDR3 reads CASSFRGPNTEAFF. The DNA of the CDR3 is TGTGCCAGTAGCTTCAGGGGGCCGAACACTGAAGCTTTCTTT.

This clone was counted once. The gene calls are TRBV6-2 or TRBV6-3 and TRBJ1-5; TRBD1 matches 8 bases. From germline, CDR1 is MNHEY and CDR2 SVGEGT. This CDR3 region has 14 residues. Trimming took 3 bases from V and 5 from J; bases not matched to a gene: 3. The CDR3 here is CASSYTTGDQPQHF. As DNA, the CDR3 is TGTGCCAGCAGTTATACGACAGGGGATCAGCCCCAGCATTTT.

V gene TRBV7-2 combines with J gene TRBJ2-3, with D possibly TRBD1 on 6 matching bases. In germline, CDR1 is SGHTA, CDR2 FQGNSA. Trimming cost V 0 bases and J 7 bases, with 8 bases left between them. This CDR3 comprises 13 residues. The CDR3 reads CASSLAQGNTQYF. CDR3 in DNA: TGTGCCAGCAGCTTAGCGCAGGGGAATACGCAGTATTTT.

V is TRBV12-3 or TRBV12-4 and J is TRBJ1-1; possible D gene TRBD1, 6 bases. The V and J ends lost 10 bases and 8 bases respectively, with 11 bases between them. This CDR3 has 10 residues. The CDR3 bases are TGTGCCACCCGCGGGACAGAAGCTTTCTTT. The encoded protein is CATRGTEAFF.

This clone was recorded once. The chain has TRBV19 and TRBJ1-5; 7 bases are shared with TRBD1. This CDR3 has 15 amino acids. Germline CDR1 and CDR2: LNHDA and SQIVND (reference sequence). With 3 bases clipped from V and 3 bases from J, the junction kept 5 bases outside the gene matches. CDR3 loop: CASSMGGGFNQPQHF. In DNA, the CDR3 is TGTGCCAGTAGTATGGGAGGGGGCTTCAATCAGCCCCAGCATTTT.

The V and J genes are TRBV6-4 and TRBJ1-6; no clear D. V gave up 3 bases and J gave up 5 bases, with 8 bases separating them. Per germline, CDR1 MRHNA and CDR2 SNTAGT. The CDR3 consists of 14 residues. This CDR3 reads CASSEGSHNSPLHF. CDR3 nucleotide sequence: TGTGCCAGCAGTGAGGGCAGCCATAATTCACCCCTCCACTTT.